These 8 T cell receptor beta chains were sequenced from one sample in a study of T-cell reconstitution after alpha-beta-depleted transplantation in children. During its preparation, the TCRbeta library received unique molecular identifiers. TCRdb re-derived calls from the PCR reads in MiXCR, one entry per CDR3 protein. Of hundreds of thousands of distinct CDR3 sequences listed, 10% to 13% are singletons. The specimen was PBMCs, collected before TCRalphabeta/CD19-depleted stem cell transplant. All receptors come from a child under 10 years old with inherited bone marrow failure, due to receive a stem cell transplant.

The chain links TRBV20-1 to TRBJ1-5; maybe TRBD1 (5 bases). This CDR3 contains 15 residues. The ends were cut back, 4 bases at V and 0 bases at J, with 13 bases in the middle. CDR1 is DFQATT and CDR2 is SNEGSKA in the germline V gene (reference sequence). The CDR3 loop reads CSANPAGYSNQPQHF. The CDR3 DNA follows: TGCAGTGCTAACCCAGCAGGGTATAGCAATCAGCCCCAGCATTTT.

This clonotype was recorded many times. The rearrangement uses TRBV4-3 and TRBJ2-7; 7 bases map to TRBD2. Germline CDR1 reads LGHNA; CDR2 reads YSLEER. The CDR3 extends over 15 amino acids. J gave up 3 bases and V 0 bases, and 5 bases lay outside the gene matches. DNA for the CDR3: TGCGCCAGCAGCCAAGAAGGCGCGGGGGACTACGAGCAGTACTTC. Translating it yields CASSQEGAGDYEQYF.

This clonotype has at least ten counts. J is TRBJ2-7 and V is TRBV20-1; 8 bases are a match to TRBD2. J gave up 1 base and V 1 base, and 9 bases lay outside the gene matches. Per the germline V gene, CDR1 is DFQATT and CDR2 is SNEGSKA (reference sequence). CDR3 length: 16 amino acids. The CDR3 here is CSARGRPAGASYEQYF. CDR3 DNA: TGCAGTGCTAGAGGTCGGCCAGCGGGAGCGTCCTACGAGCAGTACTTC.

This clonotype has a handful of counts. This chain links TRBV7-2 with TRBJ2-2, with no clear D. CDR3 length: 14 amino acids. Trimming shortened V by 1 base and J by 6 bases, and 9 bases separated the two germline ends. Germline V CDR1 and CDR2: SGHTA, FQGNSA. Here the CDR3 DNA reads TGTGCCAGCAGCTTAGTAACCCTAGCCGGGGAGCTGTTTTTT. Its protein product is CASSLVTLAGELFF.

This clonotype was observed at least ten times. The rearrangement links TRBV7-8 to TRBJ2-1, with 9 bases lining up with TRBD2. There are 16 residues in the CDR3. J was trimmed by 3 bases and V by 2 bases; bases with no gene match: 5. In germline, CDR1 is SGHVS, CDR2 FQNEAQ. In DNA form, the CDR3 reads TGTGCCAGCAGCTTATATAGCGGGAGACTCTACAATGAGCAGTTCTTC. Amino acids: CASSLYSGRLYNEQFF.

This clonotype has only a few counts. The V and J genes are TRBV4-1 and TRBJ1-2; 7 positions agree with TRBD1. Looked up from germline, CDR1 is MGHRA and CDR2 is YSYEKL. The V segment lost 2 bases and the J segment 11 bases; nucleotides outside the gene matches: 8. The CDR3 runs to 13 residues. CDR3 loop: CASSQIGTELYTF. The CDR3 nucleotides are TGCGCCAGCAGCCAAATCGGGACAGAGCTTTACACCTTC.

Here the CDR3 reads CASSLDASGISYEQYF. The CDR3, as DNA: TGTGCCAGCAGCTTGGACGCTAGCGGGATCTCCTACGAGCAGTACTTC. The chain combines TRBV5-6 with TRBJ2-7, with 9 bases aligning to TRBD2. Per the germline V gene, CDR1 is SGHDT and CDR2 is YYEEEE. V lost 0 bases and J lost 0; bases outside the gene matches: 4. The CDR3 has 16 residues.

The chain links TRBV20-1 to TRBJ2-4, with 14 bases fitting TRBD2. The trim removed 3 bases at V and 7 bases at J, leaving 5 bases unmatched. The germline gives CDR1 DFQATT, CDR2 SNEGSKA (reference sequence). This CDR3 has 15 amino acids. The CDR3 region has the DNA TGCAGTGCTAGGGGACTAGCGGGAGTTCGGAACATTCAGTACTTC. It specifies CSARGLAGVRNIQYF.